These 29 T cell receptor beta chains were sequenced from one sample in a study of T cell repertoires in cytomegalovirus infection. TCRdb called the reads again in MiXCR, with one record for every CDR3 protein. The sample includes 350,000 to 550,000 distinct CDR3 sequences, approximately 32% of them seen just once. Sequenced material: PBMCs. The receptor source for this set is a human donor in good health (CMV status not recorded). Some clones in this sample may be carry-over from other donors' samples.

CDR3 in amino acids: CASTWDFNEQFF. The CDR3 DNA follows: TGTGCCAGCACTTGGGACTTCAATGAGCAGTTCTTC. V is TRBV2 and J is TRBJ2-1; a possible D gene is TRBD2 (6 bases). Germline-derived CDR1 and CDR2 are SNHLY and FYNNEI. The CDR3 has 12 amino acids. V shed 7 bases and J shed 6 bases, with 10 bases lying between them.

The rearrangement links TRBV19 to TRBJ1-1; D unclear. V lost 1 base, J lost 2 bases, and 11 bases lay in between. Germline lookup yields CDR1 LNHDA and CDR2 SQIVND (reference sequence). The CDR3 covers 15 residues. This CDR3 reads CASSIVRRSNTEAFF. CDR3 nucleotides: TGTGCCAGTAGTATAGTCCGCAGAAGCAACACTGAAGCTTTCTTT.

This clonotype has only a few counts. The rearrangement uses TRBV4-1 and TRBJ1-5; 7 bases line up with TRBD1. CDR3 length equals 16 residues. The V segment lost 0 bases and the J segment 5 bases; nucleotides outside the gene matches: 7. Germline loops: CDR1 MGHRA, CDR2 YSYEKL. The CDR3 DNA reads TGCGCCAGCAGCCAAGATTGGCCAGGGGGTTATCAGCCCCAGCATTTT. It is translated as CASSQDWPGGYQPQHF.

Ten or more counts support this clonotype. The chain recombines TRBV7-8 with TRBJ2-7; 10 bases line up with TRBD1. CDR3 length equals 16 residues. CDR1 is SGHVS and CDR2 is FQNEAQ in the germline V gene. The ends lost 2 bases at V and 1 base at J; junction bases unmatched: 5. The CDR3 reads CASSLKGQGSSYEQYF. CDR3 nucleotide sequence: TGTGCCAGCAGCTTAAAGGGACAGGGGTCGTCCTACGAGCAGTACTTC.

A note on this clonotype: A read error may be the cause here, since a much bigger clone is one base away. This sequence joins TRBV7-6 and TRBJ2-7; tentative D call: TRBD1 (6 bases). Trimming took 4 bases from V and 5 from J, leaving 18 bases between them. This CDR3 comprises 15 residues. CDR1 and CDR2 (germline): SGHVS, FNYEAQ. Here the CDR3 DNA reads TGTGCCAGCAGCTCCTCCCCGCCAGGGGCCGACGAGCAGTACTTC. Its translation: CASSSSPPGADEQYF.

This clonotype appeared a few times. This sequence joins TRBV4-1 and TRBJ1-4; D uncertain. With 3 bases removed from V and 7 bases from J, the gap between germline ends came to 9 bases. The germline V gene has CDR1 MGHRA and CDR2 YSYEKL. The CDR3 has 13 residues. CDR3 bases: TGCGCCAGCAGCCATGACCCTCTTGAAAAACTGTTTTTT. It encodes CASSHDPLEKLFF.

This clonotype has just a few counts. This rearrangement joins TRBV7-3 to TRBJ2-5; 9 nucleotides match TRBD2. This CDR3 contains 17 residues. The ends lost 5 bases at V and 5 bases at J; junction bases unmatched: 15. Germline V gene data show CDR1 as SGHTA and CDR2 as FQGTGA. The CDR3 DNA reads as TGTGCCAGCAGCCCTCAAAGGGGGGGACTAGCTGAGGAGACCCAGTACTTC. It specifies CASSPQRGGLAEETQYF.

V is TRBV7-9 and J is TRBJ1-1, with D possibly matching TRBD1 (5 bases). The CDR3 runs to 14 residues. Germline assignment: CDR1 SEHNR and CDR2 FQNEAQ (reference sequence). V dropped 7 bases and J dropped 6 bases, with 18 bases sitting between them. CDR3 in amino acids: CASTPGGVWAEAFF. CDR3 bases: TGTGCCAGCACCCCTGGGGGGGTATGGGCTGAAGCTTTCTTT.

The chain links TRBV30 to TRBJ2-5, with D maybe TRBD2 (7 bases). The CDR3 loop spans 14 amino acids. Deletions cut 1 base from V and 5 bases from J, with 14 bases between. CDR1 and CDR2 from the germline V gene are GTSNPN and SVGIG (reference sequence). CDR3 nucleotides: TGTGCCTGGAGTGGGGGCGGGGGCGGTGAGACCCAGTACTTC. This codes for CAWSGGGGGETQYF.

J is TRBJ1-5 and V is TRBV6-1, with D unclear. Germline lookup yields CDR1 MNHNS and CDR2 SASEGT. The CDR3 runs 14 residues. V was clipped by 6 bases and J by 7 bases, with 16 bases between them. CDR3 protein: CASSITRAGQPQHF. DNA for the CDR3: TGTGCCAGCAGCATCACGAGGGCGGGACAGCCCCAGCATTTT.

CDR3 protein: CASSLAPQGIGEKLFF. CDR3 coding DNA: TGTGCCAGCAGCTTAGCACCACAGGGAATCGGTGAAAAACTGTTTTTT. This chain uses TRBV7-6 with TRBJ1-4; D possibly corresponds to TRBD1 (6 bases). The CDR3 has 16 amino acids. Germline V gene data show CDR1 as SGHVS and CDR2 as FNYEAQ. V lost 0 bases and J lost 7, with 15 bases in between.

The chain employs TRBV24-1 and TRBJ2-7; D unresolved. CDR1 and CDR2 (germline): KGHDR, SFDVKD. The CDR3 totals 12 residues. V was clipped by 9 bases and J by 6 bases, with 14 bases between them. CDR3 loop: CATGLSLGEQYF. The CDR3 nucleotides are TGTGCCACCGGGCTCTCGCTGGGCGAGCAGTACTTC.

CDR3 sequence (DNA): TGTGCCAGTCGGGGACAGGGGAACGAGCAGTACTTC. It yields the protein CASRGQGNEQYF. This chain uses TRBV11-1 with TRBJ2-7, with 10 bases fitting TRBD1. The germline V gene has CDR1 SGHAT and CDR2 FQDESV (reference sequence). The CDR3 is 12 amino acids. Unmatched junction bases numbered 4, after V lost 9 bases and J lost 5 bases.

The CDR3 region has the DNA TGTGCCAGCAGTTTTCAGGACAGGGGGGATGGCGACGAGCAGTACTTC. Its translation: CASSFQDRGDGDEQYF. The rearrangement links TRBV28 to TRBJ2-7; 10 bases are a match to TRBD1. Trimming at V came to 3 bases and at J to 5 bases, leaving 10 bases not matched to a gene. CDR1 is MDHEN, CDR2 SYDVKM, per germline. The CDR3 contains 16 residues.

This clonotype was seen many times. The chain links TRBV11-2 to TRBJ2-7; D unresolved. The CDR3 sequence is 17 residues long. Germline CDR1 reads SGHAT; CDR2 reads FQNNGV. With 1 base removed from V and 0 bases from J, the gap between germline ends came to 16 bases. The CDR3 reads CASSLGPRSDASYEQYF. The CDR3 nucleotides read TGTGCCAGCAGCTTAGGCCCTCGGTCGGACGCCTCCTACGAGCAGTACTTC.

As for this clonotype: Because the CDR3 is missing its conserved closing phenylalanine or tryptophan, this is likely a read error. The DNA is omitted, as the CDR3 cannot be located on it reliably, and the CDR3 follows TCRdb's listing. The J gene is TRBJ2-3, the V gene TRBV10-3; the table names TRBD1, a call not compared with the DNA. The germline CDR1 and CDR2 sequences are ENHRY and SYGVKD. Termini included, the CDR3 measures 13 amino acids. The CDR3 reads CAIKAPYTDTHYC.

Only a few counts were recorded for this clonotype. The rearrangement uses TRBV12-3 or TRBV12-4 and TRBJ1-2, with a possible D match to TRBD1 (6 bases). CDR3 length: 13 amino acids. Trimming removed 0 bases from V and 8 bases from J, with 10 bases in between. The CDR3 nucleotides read TGTGCCAGCAGTTTAGCGGGGACAATAGGCTACACCTTC. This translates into CASSLAGTIGYTF.

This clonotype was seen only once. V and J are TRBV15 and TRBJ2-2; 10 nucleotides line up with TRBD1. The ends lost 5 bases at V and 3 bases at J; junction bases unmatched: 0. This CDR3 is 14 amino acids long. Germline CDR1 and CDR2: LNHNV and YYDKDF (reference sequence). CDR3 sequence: CATSGQGDTGELFF. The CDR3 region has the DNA TGTGCCACCAGCGGACAGGGGGACACCGGGGAGCTGTTTTTT. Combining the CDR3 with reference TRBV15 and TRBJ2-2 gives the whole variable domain DAMVIQNPRYQVTQFGKPVTLSCSQTLNHNVMYWYQQKSSQAPKLLFHYYDKDFNNEADTPDNFQSRRPNTSFCFLDIRSPGLGDTAMYLCATSGQGDTGELFFGEGSRLTVL.

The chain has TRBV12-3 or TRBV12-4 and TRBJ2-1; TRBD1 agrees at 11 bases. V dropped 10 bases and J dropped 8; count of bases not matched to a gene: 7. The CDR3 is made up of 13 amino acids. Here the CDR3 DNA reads TGTGCCACACGGACAGGGGGCCGGGATGAGCAGTTCTTC. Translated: CATRTGGRDEQFF.

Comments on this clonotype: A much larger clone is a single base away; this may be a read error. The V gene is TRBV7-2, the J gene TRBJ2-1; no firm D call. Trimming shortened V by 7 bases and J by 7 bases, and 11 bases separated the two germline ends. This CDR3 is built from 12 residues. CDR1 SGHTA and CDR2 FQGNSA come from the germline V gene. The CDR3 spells CASILRSNEQFF. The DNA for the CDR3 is TGTGCCAGCATCCTCCGTTCGAATGAGCAGTTCTTC.

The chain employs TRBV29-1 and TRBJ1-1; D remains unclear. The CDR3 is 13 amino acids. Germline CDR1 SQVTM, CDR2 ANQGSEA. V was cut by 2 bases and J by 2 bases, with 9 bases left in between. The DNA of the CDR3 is TGCAGCGTTGAACGGCCACTAAACACTGAAGCTTTCTTT. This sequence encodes CSVERPLNTEAFF.

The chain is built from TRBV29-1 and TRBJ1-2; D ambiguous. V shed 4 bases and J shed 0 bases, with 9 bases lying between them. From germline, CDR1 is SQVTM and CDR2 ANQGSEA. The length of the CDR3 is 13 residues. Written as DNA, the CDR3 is TGCAGCGTTGGTACGCGAGCTAACTATGGCTACACCTTC. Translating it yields CSVGTRANYGYTF.

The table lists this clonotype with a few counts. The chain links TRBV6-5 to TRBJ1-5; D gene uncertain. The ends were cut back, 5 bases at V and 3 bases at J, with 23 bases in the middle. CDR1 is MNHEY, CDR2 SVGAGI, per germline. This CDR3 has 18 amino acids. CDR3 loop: CASSRAQSTATFNQPQHF. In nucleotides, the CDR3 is TGTGCCAGCAGTCGCGCACAGTCGACCGCGACCTTCAATCAGCCCCAGCATTTT.

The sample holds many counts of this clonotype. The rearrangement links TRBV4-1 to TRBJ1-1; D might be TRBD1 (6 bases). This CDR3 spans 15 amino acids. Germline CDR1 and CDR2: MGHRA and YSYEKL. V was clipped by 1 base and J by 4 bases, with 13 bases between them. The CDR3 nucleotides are TGCGCCAGCAGCCAAGGTTGGGGGCAGAGCACTGAAGCTTTCTTT. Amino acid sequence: CASSQGWGQSTEAFF.

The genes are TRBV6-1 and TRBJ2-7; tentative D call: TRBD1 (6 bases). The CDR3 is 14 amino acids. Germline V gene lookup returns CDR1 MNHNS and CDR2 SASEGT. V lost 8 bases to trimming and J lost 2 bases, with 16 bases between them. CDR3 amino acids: CASSRDIMTYEQYF. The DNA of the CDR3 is TGTGCCAGCTCTCGGGACATAATGACCTACGAGCAGTACTTC.

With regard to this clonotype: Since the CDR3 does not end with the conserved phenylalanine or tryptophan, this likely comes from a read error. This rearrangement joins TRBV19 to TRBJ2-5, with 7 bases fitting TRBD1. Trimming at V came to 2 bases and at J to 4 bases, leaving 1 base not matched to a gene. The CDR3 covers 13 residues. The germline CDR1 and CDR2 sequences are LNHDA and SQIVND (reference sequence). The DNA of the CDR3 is TGTGCCAGTAGTATAAACAGGGGAGAGACCCAGTACGTC. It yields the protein CASSINRGETQYV.

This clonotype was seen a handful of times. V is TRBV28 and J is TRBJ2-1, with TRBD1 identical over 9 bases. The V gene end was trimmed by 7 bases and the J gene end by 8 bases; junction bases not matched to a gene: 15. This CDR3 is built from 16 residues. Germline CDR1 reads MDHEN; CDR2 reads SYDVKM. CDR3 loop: CASIPSEQGARDEQFF. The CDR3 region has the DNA TGTGCCAGCATCCCGTCGGAACAGGGGGCGCGGGATGAGCAGTTCTTC.

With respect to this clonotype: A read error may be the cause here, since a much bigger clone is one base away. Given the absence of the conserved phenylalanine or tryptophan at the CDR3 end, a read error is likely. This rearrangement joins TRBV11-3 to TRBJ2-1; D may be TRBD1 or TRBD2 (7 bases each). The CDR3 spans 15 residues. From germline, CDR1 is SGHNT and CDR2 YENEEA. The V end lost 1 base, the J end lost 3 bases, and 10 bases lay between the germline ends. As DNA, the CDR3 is TGTGCCAGCAGCTTAGCAGGGGGGGACTACAATGAGCAGTTCTTA. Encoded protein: CASSLAGGDYNEQFL.

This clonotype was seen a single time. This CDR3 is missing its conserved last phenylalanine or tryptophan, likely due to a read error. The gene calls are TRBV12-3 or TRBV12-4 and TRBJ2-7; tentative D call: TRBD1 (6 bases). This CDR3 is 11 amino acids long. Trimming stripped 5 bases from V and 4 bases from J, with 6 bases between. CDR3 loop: CASSTGYEQYL. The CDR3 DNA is TGTGCCAGCAGTACAGGGTACGAGCAGTACTTA.